This paragraph reports one T cell receptor (beta chain). There is no known antigen for this receptor. No much larger clonotype is one base removed from it; base qualities were not supplied. This sample is part of a study of blood T cell repertoires in COVID-19 (TCRdb year 2020). With respect to the entire study: The collaborator samples originated in the United States, Italy and Spain and spanned the acute and convalescent phases of COVID-19. The samples were drawn from two sources: the first 160 participants of the ongoing ImmuneRACE study, and over 950 subjects contributed by 6 global collaborators. The sample metadata nearly always contained a de-identified subject ID, COVID-19 status, age in years and sex. Deeply sampled blood TCRbeta repertoires from subjects exposed to, actively infected with, or recovered from COVID-19 were included in the dataset. Where HLA class I and class II types were available, the types were taken from metadata supplied by the sample provider, not from assay-based typing. The repertoires were released in a freely available public database meant as a resource for research on the immune response to SARS-CoV-2. The material from the prospective study consisted of cDNA or gDNA derived from T cells, B-cell-depleted T cells, or PBMCs. Study-wide findings and limitations: The quantity of clinical and demographic metadata differed by source and by participant and was supplied without curation.

The collaborating institutions used their own protocols to collect whole blood in K2EDTA tubes. For TCRbeta analysis, collaborators shipped samples as frozen whole blood, isolated PBMCs, or DNA extracted from either of those sample types. V is cut back by 5 bases and J by 4 bases, with 4 bases in the junction unmatched. The CDR3 runs 13 amino acids, cysteine and phenylalanine included. CDR3 DNA only is kept here, 39 bases in frame from base 1. CDR1 and CDR2, per the germline V gene (reference sequence), are LGHDT and YNNKEL. TCRbeta CDR3 regions were amplified from genomic DNA using the immunoSEQ Assay, a bias-controlled multiplex PCR. The study's processing was this. Within the assay, amplification of reference gene primers was used to estimate how many nucleated cells each sample contained. To quantify the absolute abundance of each unique TCRbeta CDR3 rearrangement, sequence reads were collapsed and filtered. For each sample, productive Simpson clonality was calculated as the square root of Simpson's diversity index across productive rearrangements. This immuneACCESS table, as held by TCRdb, lists in-frame sequences with V and J called but not all clones. Of the missing ones, under half trace to an unresolved V gene in checked studies; the others have no known cause. V, J and clone size derive from that table, while D and trimming were established from the DNA sequence. The table for this sample lists around 180,000 clones; more than 85% of them were counted only once. Roughly 2.9% of the sample goes to the ten largest clones.

What was sequenced was peripheral blood. The receptor chain draws on TRBV3-1 (or the pseudogene TRBV3-2) and TRBJ1-2, with 7 bases matching TRBD1. The receptor was derived from a woman aged 30 to 39 with active or convalescent COVID-19. The bases read TGTGCCAGCAGCGAAACAGGGGTCTATGGCTACACCTTC. This translates into CASSETGVYGYTF.